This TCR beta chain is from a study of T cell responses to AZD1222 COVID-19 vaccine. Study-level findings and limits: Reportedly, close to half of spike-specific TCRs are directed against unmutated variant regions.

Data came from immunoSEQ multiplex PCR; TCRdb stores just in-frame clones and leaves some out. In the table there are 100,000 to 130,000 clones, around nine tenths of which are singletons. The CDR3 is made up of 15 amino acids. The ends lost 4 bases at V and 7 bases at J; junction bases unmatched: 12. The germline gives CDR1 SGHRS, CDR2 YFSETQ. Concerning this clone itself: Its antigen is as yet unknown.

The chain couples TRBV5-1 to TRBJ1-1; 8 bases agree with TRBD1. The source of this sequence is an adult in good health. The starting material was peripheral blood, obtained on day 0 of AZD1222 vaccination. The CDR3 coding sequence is TGCGCCAGCAGCCTTGAGGCAGGGGGCTTTAATGAAGCTTTCTTT. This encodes CASSLEAGGFNEAFF.